This T cell receptor beta chain derives from a study of blood T cell repertoires in COVID-19. Study information: Acute-phase and convalescent COVID-19 samples originated in the United States, Italy and Spain.

Per the germline V gene, CDR1 is LGHDT and CDR2 is YNNKEL (reference sequence). V shed 3 bases and J shed 11 bases, with 13 bases lying between them. The CDR3 length is 13 residues. Each participant's cohort was designated according to participant-reported clinical history. Profiling relied on immunoSEQ multiplex PCR, and the TCRdb table lists in-frame clones only, not all of them. The sample includes 360,000 or so clones, about 90% of them seen just once. The source of this sequence is a woman between 25 and 40 years old who had recovered from COVID-19. Material: PBMCs or T cells enriched from blood (not recorded which). This chain connects TRBV3-1 (or the pseudogene TRBV3-2) to TRBJ1-4, with a possible D match to TRBD1 (6 bases). CDR3 bases: TGTGCCAGCAGCCAGGCAGGGGCCGAGAAACTGTTTTTT. This sequence encodes CASSQAGAEKLFF.